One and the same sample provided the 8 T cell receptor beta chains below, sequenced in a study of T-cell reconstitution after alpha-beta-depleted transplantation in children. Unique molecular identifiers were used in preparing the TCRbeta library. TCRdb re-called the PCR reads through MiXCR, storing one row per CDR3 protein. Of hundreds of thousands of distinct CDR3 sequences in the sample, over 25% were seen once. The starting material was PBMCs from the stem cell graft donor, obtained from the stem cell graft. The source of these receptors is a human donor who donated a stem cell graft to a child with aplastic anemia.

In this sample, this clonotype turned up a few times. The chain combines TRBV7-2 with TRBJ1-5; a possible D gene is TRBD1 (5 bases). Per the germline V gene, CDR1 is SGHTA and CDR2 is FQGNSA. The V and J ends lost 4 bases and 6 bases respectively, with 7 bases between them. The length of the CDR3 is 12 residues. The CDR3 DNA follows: TGTGCCAGCAGCTATAGGGGTCAGCCCCAGCATTTT. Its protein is CASSYRGQPQHF. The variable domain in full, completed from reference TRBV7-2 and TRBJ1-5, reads GAGVSQSPSNKVTEKGKDVELRCDPISGHTALYWYRQSLGQGLEFLIYFQGNSAPDKSGLPSDRFSAERTGGSVSTLTIQRTQQEDSAVYLCASSYRGQPQHFGDGTRLSIL.

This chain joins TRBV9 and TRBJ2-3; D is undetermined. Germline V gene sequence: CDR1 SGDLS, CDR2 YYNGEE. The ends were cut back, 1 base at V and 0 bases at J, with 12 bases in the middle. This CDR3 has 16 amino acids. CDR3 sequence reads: CASSVNEVWSTDTQYF. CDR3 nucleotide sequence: TGTGCCAGCAGCGTAAACGAGGTCTGGAGCACAGATACGCAGTATTTT. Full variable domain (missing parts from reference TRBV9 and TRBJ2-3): DSGVTQTPKHLITATGQRVTLRCSPRSGDLSVYWYQQSLDQGLQFLIQYYNGEERAKGNILERFSAQQFPDLHSELNLSSLELGDSALYFCASSVNEVWSTDTQYFGPGTRLTVL.

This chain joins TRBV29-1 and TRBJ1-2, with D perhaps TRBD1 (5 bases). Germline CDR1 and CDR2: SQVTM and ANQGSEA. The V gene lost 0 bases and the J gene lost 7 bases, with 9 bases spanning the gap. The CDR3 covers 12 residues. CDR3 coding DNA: TGCAGCGTTGAAGAGAACAGGAGTGGCTACACCTTC. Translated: CSVEENRSGYTF.

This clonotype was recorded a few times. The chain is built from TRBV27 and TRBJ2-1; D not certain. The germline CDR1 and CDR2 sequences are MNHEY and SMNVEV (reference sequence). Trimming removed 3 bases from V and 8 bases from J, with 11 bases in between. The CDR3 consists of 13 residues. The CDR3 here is CASSLILKDEQFF. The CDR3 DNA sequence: TGTGCCAGCAGTTTGATCCTAAAGGATGAGCAGTTCTTC.

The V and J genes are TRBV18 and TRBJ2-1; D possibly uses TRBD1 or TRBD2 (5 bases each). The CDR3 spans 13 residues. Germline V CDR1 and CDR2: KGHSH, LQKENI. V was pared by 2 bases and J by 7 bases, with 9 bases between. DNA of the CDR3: TGTGCCAGCTCACCAATGGGGGAAAATGAGCAGTTCTTC. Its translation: CASSPMGENEQFF.

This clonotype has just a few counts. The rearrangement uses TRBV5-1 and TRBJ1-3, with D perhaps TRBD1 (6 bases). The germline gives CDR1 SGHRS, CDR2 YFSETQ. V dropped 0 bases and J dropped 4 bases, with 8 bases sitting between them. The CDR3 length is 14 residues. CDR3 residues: CASSLGTEGNTIYF. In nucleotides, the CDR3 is TGCGCCAGCAGCTTGGGGACAGAGGGAAACACCATATATTTT.

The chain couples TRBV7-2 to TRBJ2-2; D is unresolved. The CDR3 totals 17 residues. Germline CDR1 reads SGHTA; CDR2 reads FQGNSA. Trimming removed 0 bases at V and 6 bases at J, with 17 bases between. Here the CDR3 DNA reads TGTGCCAGCAGCTTAGCGTCGCCTCCAGGTTCCCCCGGGGAGCTGTTTTTT. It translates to CASSLASPPGSPGELFF.

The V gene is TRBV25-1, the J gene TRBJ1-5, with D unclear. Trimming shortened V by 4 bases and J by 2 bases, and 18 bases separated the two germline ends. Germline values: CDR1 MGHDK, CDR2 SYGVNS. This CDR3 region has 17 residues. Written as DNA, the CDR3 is TGTGCCAGCAGTGCCATGGACGGAGGGCGGGGCAATCAGCCCCAGCATTTT. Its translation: CASSAMDGGRGNQPQHF.